A selection of T cell receptor beta chains follows, all from one sample in a study of blood T cell repertoires in COVID-19. The assay was immunoSEQ multiplex PCR, and TCRdb's table has in-frame clones only and misses some. Of about 280,000 clones listed, around 89% were seen once; the top ten hold under 2.5%. The source material was PBMCs or T cells enriched from blood (not recorded which). These TCRs come from a woman aged 55-75 years in a cohort exposed to, infected with or recovered from COVID-19 (not recorded which). CDR3s include the opening cysteine and the closing phenylalanine or tryptophan. Fields, in order: CDR3 protein, CDR3 DNA, clone size, V gene, D gene, J gene. D genes are given only for firm matches. Expanded clones are given a class, and other clones once, few, many or no size at all.

CDR3aa: CASSQIPTGVRYF
CDR3nt: TGCGCCAGCAGCCAAATACCGACAGGGGTTCGCTACTTC
abundance: .
v_gene: TRBV5-1
d_gene: TRBD1
j_gene: TRBJ2-7

CDR3aa: CASSPRTTLSYNEQFF
CDR3nt: TGTGCCAGCAGCCCCCGGACTACCCTCTCCTACAATGAGCAGTTCTTC
abundance: .
v_gene: TRBV5-4
d_gene: .
j_gene: TRBJ2-1

CDR3aa: CASSLIPRARGYTF
CDR3nt: TGTGCCAGCAGCTTAATTCCCAGGGCCCGGGGCTACACCTTC
abundance: .
v_gene: TRBV7-9
d_gene: .
j_gene: TRBJ1-2

CDR3aa: CASSPVVGAGGGKNIQYF
CDR3nt: TGTGCCAGCAGTCCCGTAGTGGGAGCGGGAGGGGGCAAAAACATTCAGTACTTC
abundance: .
v_gene: TRBV28
d_gene: TRBD2
j_gene: TRBJ2-4

CDR3aa: CASSRDRPGANVLTF
CDR3nt: TGTGCCAGCAGCCGGGACAGGCCCGGGGCCAACGTCCTGACTTTC
abundance: .
v_gene: TRBV6-6
d_gene: TRBD1
j_gene: TRBJ2-6

CDR3aa: CASSVKQGSGANVLTF
CDR3nt: TGTGCCAGCAGCGTAAAACAGGGCTCTGGGGCCAACGTCCTGACTTTC
abundance: .
v_gene: TRBV9
d_gene: .
j_gene: TRBJ2-6

CDR3aa: CASSWATGTSGAAEQYF
CDR3nt: TGCGCCAGCAGCTGGGCAACCGGGACTAGCGGGGCAGCCGAGCAGTACTTC
abundance: once
v_gene: TRBV4-1
d_gene: TRBD2
j_gene: TRBJ2-7

CDR3aa: CASSRWTGDTQYF
CDR3nt: TGTGCCAGCAGCCGATGGACAGGAGATACGCAGTATTTT
abundance: .
v_gene: TRBV5-6
d_gene: TRBD1
j_gene: TRBJ2-3

CDR3aa: CASYVGRAGTDTQYF
CDR3nt: TGCGCCAGCTATGTCGGGAGGGCAGGCACAGATACGCAGTATTTT
abundance: .
v_gene: TRBV5-1
d_gene: TRBD2
j_gene: TRBJ2-3

CDR3aa: CASSSRQSPSTGELFF
CDR3nt: TGTGCTAGCAGCTCCCGACAGAGCCCATCAACCGGGGAGCTGTTTTTT
abundance: .
v_gene: TRBV7-7
d_gene: .
j_gene: TRBJ2-2

CDR3aa: CASSLQGDTIYF
CDR3nt: TGCGCCAGCAGCTTACAGGGGGACACCATATATTTT
abundance: .
v_gene: TRBV5-1
d_gene: TRBD1
j_gene: TRBJ1-3

CDR3aa: CASSPSPGTGPSYEQYF
CDR3nt: TGTGCCAGCAGCCCCTCGCCCGGGACAGGCCCTTCCTACGAGCAGTACTTC
abundance: .
v_gene: TRBV13
d_gene: TRBD1
j_gene: TRBJ2-7

CDR3aa: CASGRGLDRVGEQFF
CDR3nt: TGTGCCAGCGGCAGGGGACTAGATCGGGTCGGTGAGCAGTTCTTC
abundance: .
v_gene: TRBV25-1
d_gene: TRBD2
j_gene: TRBJ2-1

CDR3aa: CASSVRQGQTGELFF
CDR3nt: TGTGCCAGTAGTGTCAGGCAGGGCCAAACCGGGGAGCTGTTTTTT
abundance: .
v_gene: TRBV19
d_gene: .
j_gene: TRBJ2-2

CDR3aa: CASRAGHTQYF
CDR3nt: TGTGCCAGCAGAGCGGGACATACGCAGTATTTT
abundance: .
v_gene: TRBV28
d_gene: TRBD2
j_gene: TRBJ2-3

CDR3aa: CASSSGSYNEQFF
CDR3nt: TGTGCCAGCAGCAGCGGTTCCTACAATGAGCAGTTCTTC
abundance: .
v_gene: TRBV7-3
d_gene: .
j_gene: TRBJ2-1

CDR3aa: CASSLTPQGARRIYEQYF
CDR3nt: TGTGCCAGCAGCTTGACACCCCAGGGGGCGAGGCGGATCTACGAGCAGTACTTC
abundance: .
v_gene: TRBV11-2
d_gene: TRBD1
j_gene: TRBJ2-7

CDR3aa: CASSLREGRVDTQYF
CDR3nt: TGTGCCAGCAGCTTAAGGGAGGGAAGGGTAGATACGCAGTATTTT
abundance: .
v_gene: TRBV7-3
d_gene: TRBD2
j_gene: TRBJ2-3

CDR3aa: CASSRTVSTDTQYF
CDR3nt: TGCGCCAGCAGCAGGACAGTGAGCACAGATACGCAGTATTTT
abundance: .
v_gene: TRBV5-1
d_gene: .
j_gene: TRBJ2-3

CDR3aa: CASSLSSGEQYF
CDR3nt: TGTGCCAGCAGCTTGTCTTCCGGCGAGCAGTACTTC
abundance: .
v_gene: TRBV7-9
d_gene: .
j_gene: TRBJ2-7

CDR3aa: CASSPAGLELGEQFF
CDR3nt: TGTGCCAGCAGCCCGGCGGGGTTGGAGCTGGGTGAGCAGTTCTTC
abundance: .
v_gene: TRBV7-9
d_gene: .
j_gene: TRBJ2-1

CDR3aa: CASRTGYGYTF
CDR3nt: TGTGCCAGCAGAACGGGCTATGGCTACACCTTC
abundance: .
v_gene: TRBV27
d_gene: .
j_gene: TRBJ1-2

CDR3aa: CASSMWQKTSNEQFF
CDR3nt: TGTGCCAGTAGTATGTGGCAGAAGACTAGCAATGAGCAGTTCTTC
abundance: .
v_gene: TRBV19
d_gene: .
j_gene: TRBJ2-1

CDR3aa: CASSPTVWNEQFF
CDR3nt: TGTGCCAGTAGTCCCACGGTGTGGAATGAGCAGTTCTTC
abundance: .
v_gene: TRBV19
d_gene: .
j_gene: TRBJ2-1

CDR3aa: CASSRTTDQETQYF
CDR3nt: TGTGCCAGCAGTAGGACGACAGATCAAGAGACCCAGTACTTC
abundance: once
v_gene: TRBV28
d_gene: .
j_gene: TRBJ2-5

CDR3aa: CASSLQGFSNQPQHF
CDR3nt: TGTGCCAGCAGCCTACAGGGTTTTAGCAATCAGCCCCAGCATTTT
abundance: .
v_gene: TRBV2
d_gene: .
j_gene: TRBJ1-5

CDR3aa: CASSLSWGGTSGINEQFF
CDR3nt: TGTGCCAGCAGCTTATCATGGGGGGGGACTAGCGGCATAAATGAGCAGTTCTTC
abundance: few
v_gene: TRBV7-2
d_gene: TRBD2
j_gene: TRBJ2-1

CDR3aa: CASSSMTSSYEQYF
CDR3nt: TGTGCCAGCAGCTCCATGACTAGCAGCTACGAGCAGTACTTC
abundance: .
v_gene: TRBV7-8
d_gene: TRBD2
j_gene: TRBJ2-7

CDR3aa: CASSRTGTNEKLFF
CDR3nt: TGTGCCAGTAGTCGCACCGGAACTAATGAAAAACTGTTTTTT
abundance: few
v_gene: TRBV19
d_gene: .
j_gene: TRBJ1-4

CDR3aa: CASSVGVSGSRTDTQYF
CDR3nt: TGTGCCAGCAGCGTAGGGGTGAGCGGGAGCCGCACAGATACGCAGTATTTT
abundance: .
v_gene: TRBV9
d_gene: TRBD2
j_gene: TRBJ2-3

CDR3aa: CATSESTDRGHGYTF
CDR3nt: TGTGCCACCAGTGAATCAACGGACAGGGGGCATGGCTACACCTTC
abundance: .
v_gene: TRBV24-1
d_gene: TRBD1
j_gene: TRBJ1-2

CDR3aa: CASSEDRPGANEKLFF
CDR3nt: TGTGCCAGCAGTGAAGACCGGCCAGGGGCTAATGAAAAACTGTTTTTT
abundance: once
v_gene: TRBV6-1
d_gene: .
j_gene: TRBJ1-4

CDR3aa: CASRGGRGIKTQYF
CDR3nt: TGTGCCAGCAGGGGTGGACGGGGGATCAAGACCCAGTACTTC
abundance: .
v_gene: TRBV6-5
d_gene: .
j_gene: TRBJ2-5

CDR3aa: CASTLRGQGAYNEQFF
CDR3nt: TGTGCCAGCACCCTTCGTGGACAGGGGGCCTACAATGAGCAGTTCTTC
abundance: .
v_gene: TRBV27
d_gene: TRBD1
j_gene: TRBJ2-1

CDR3aa: CASSPGTAQETQYF
CDR3nt: TGTGCCAGCAGCCCCGGGACAGCCCAAGAGACCCAGTACTTC
abundance: .
v_gene: TRBV28
d_gene: TRBD1
j_gene: TRBJ2-5

CDR3aa: CASTFGDRGNYGYTF
CDR3nt: TGTGCCAGCACCTTCGGGGACAGGGGGAACTATGGCTACACCTTC
abundance: .
v_gene: TRBV28
d_gene: TRBD1
j_gene: TRBJ1-2

CDR3aa: CASSEGHYAEAFF
CDR3nt: TGTGCCAGCAGTGAGGGTCACTACGCTGAAGCTTTCTTT
abundance: few
v_gene: TRBV2
d_gene: .
j_gene: TRBJ1-1

CDR3aa: CASSPAGLAGGTDTQYF
CDR3nt: TGTGCCAGCTCACCAGCGGGACTAGCGGGAGGGACAGATACGCAGTATTTT
abundance: .
v_gene: TRBV18
d_gene: TRBD2
j_gene: TRBJ2-3

CDR3aa: CATSDSRGGGGDEQYF
CDR3nt: TGTGCCACCAGTGATTCCCGCGGGGGGGGCGGCGACGAGCAGTACTTC
abundance: .
v_gene: TRBV24-1
d_gene: TRBD2
j_gene: TRBJ2-7

CDR3aa: CASSLAGTGGNGYTF
CDR3nt: TGTGCCAGCAGCTTAGCCGGGACAGGGGGAAATGGCTACACCTTC
abundance: .
v_gene: TRBV7-2
d_gene: TRBD1
j_gene: TRBJ1-2

CDR3aa: CSARVREKLFF
CDR3nt: TGCAGTGCAAGAGTGAGGGAAAAACTGTTTTTT
abundance: .
v_gene: TRBV20-1
d_gene: .
j_gene: TRBJ1-4

CDR3aa: CASSLRVYRTYEQYF
CDR3nt: TGTGCCAGCAGCTTACGGGTCTACAGGACCTACGAGCAGTACTTC
abundance: .
v_gene: TRBV7-2
d_gene: .
j_gene: TRBJ2-7

CDR3aa: CSVVDPGSTEQYF
CDR3nt: TGCAGCGTTGTTGACCCCGGGTCCACCGAGCAGTACTTC
abundance: .
v_gene: TRBV29-1
d_gene: .
j_gene: TRBJ2-7

CDR3aa: CASSQGGEGFF
CDR3nt: TGTGCCAGCAGCCAAGGGGGGGAGGGTTTCTTT
abundance: .
v_gene: TRBV3-1/TRBV3-2
d_gene: .
j_gene: TRBJ1-1

CDR3aa: CASSRNRESSYEQYF
CDR3nt: TGTGCCAGCAGTCGAAACAGGGAAAGCTCCTACGAGCAGTACTTC
abundance: .
v_gene: TRBV7-8
d_gene: .
j_gene: TRBJ2-7

CDR3aa: CATSRDATGVRSGYTF
CDR3nt: TGTGCCACCAGCAGAGATGCGACGGGGGTTCGATCGGGCTACACCTTC
abundance: .
v_gene: TRBV15
d_gene: .
j_gene: TRBJ1-2

CDR3aa: CASSPQGQGYEQYF
CDR3nt: TGTGCCAGCAGCCCACAGGGACAGGGCTACGAGCAGTACTTC
abundance: .
v_gene: TRBV9
d_gene: TRBD1
j_gene: TRBJ2-7

CDR3aa: CAWSAQGAGELFF
CDR3nt: TGTGCCTGGAGTGCACAGGGGGCCGGGGAGCTGTTTTTT
abundance: once
v_gene: TRBV30
d_gene: TRBD1
j_gene: TRBJ2-2

CDR3aa: CASSVGLGTGYSYF
CDR3nt: .
abundance: .
v_gene: TRBV5-1
d_gene: .
j_gene: TRBJ2-3

CDR3aa: CASSLAGGYEQYF
CDR3nt: TGTGCCAGCAGTTTAGCGGGAGGCTACGAGCAGTACTTC
abundance: once
v_gene: TRBV6-5
d_gene: TRBD2
j_gene: TRBJ2-7

CDR3aa: CASSPTGASGRNTGELFF
CDR3nt: TGTGCCAGCTCACCGACGGGCGCTAGCGGGAGGAACACCGGGGAGCTGTTTTTT
abundance: .
v_gene: TRBV18
d_gene: TRBD2
j_gene: TRBJ2-2

CDR3aa: CASSLRGSYQPQHF
CDR3nt: TGTGCCAGCAGTTTAAGGGGCTCATACCAGCCCCAGCATTTT
abundance: .
v_gene: TRBV27
d_gene: .
j_gene: TRBJ1-5

CDR3aa: CASSLEMGGTEAFF
CDR3nt: TGCGCCAGCAGCTTGGAGATGGGAGGAACTGAAGCTTTCTTT
abundance: .
v_gene: TRBV5-1
d_gene: .
j_gene: TRBJ1-1

CDR3aa: CASSEQGQGGDTQYF
CDR3nt: TGTGCCAGCAGTGAACAGGGACAGGGCGGGGATACGCAGTATTTT
abundance: once
v_gene: TRBV2
d_gene: TRBD1
j_gene: TRBJ2-3

CDR3aa: CASSQKTGGGHEQYF
CDR3nt: TGTGCCAGCAGCCAAAAGACAGGGGGCGGTCACGAGCAGTACTTC
abundance: .
v_gene: TRBV7-8
d_gene: TRBD1
j_gene: TRBJ2-7